Shown below are 30 T cell receptor beta chains from a single sample sequenced in a study of blood T cell repertoires in COVID-19. This table comes from immunoSEQ multiplex PCR, and its TCRdb copy is limited to in-frame clones, with some not included. Among approximately 260,000 clones listed, approximately 90% were seen once. The specimen sequenced was peripheral blood. The receptors shown here come from a woman aged 40 to 50 who had recovered from COVID-19.

CDR3 sequence: CASSVWTSGIEQFF. The CDR3 DNA follows: TGCGCCAGCAGCGTCTGGACTAGCGGGATCGAGCAGTTCTTC. V is TRBV5-1 and J is TRBJ2-1; 12 bases are a match to TRBD2. V lost 4 bases, J lost 10 bases, and 6 bases stayed unmatched. Germline values: CDR1 SGHRS, CDR2 YFSETQ. This CDR3 is 14 amino acids long. The full variable domain, its missing parts supplied by reference TRBV5-1 and TRBJ2-1, is KAGVTQTPRYLIKTRGQQVTLSCSPISGHRSVSWYQQTPGQGLQFLFEYFSETQRNKGNFPGRFSGRQFSNSRSEMNVSTLELGDSALYLCASSVWTSGIEQFFGPGTRLTVL.

This clone was detected once. V and J are TRBV2 and TRBJ1-3; D is perhaps TRBD1 (6 bases). Germline-derived CDR1 and CDR2 are SNHLY and FYNNEI. Trimming stripped 4 bases from V and 4 bases from J, with 14 bases between. The length of the CDR3 is 15 residues. CDR3 sequence (DNA): TGTGCCAGCAGTGCCAGCAGGGGTGCCGGAAACACCATATATTTT. It translates to CASSASRGAGNTIYF.

The chain joins TRBV6-6 to TRBJ1-2; D ambiguous. Deletions cut 7 bases from V and 0 bases from J, with 12 bases between. The germline CDR1 and CDR2 sequences are MNHNY and SVGAGI (reference sequence). The CDR3 loop spans 14 amino acids. CDR3 protein: CASTDGGTNYGYTF. Written as DNA, the CDR3 is TGTGCCAGCACCGATGGAGGGACTAACTATGGCTACACCTTC.

The V call is TRBV27, the J call TRBJ1-2; 10 bases map to TRBD1. Germline CDR1 is MNHEY and CDR2 is SMNVEV (reference sequence). V lost 3 bases and J lost 8; bases outside the gene matches: 12. The CDR3 has 16 residues. CDR3 coding DNA: TGTGCCAGCAGTTTCCTCACCGGGACAGGGGAGGGCGGCTACACCTTC. It encodes CASSFLTGTGEGGYTF.

The V gene is TRBV29-1, the J gene TRBJ1-2; tentatively, D is TRBD1 (6 bases). From germline, CDR1 is SQVTM and CDR2 ANQGSEA. Between the trimmed V and J ends, which lost 5 bases and 4 bases, there was a span of 11 bases. This CDR3 has 12 amino acids. The DNA of the CDR3 is TGCAGCGTTACAGGGTTCGTCTATGGCTACACCTTC. Translation: CSVTGFVYGYTF.

This clone turned up a few times. V gene TRBV7-6 combines with J gene TRBJ2-3; 9 bases are shared with TRBD2. V lost 3 bases to trimming and J lost 4 bases; unmatched junction nucleotides: 8. Germline V gene lookup returns CDR1 SGHVS and CDR2 FNYEAQ. The CDR3 extends over 16 amino acids. CDR3 amino acids: CASSFNPAGGPDTQYF. In DNA form, the CDR3 reads TGTGCCAGCAGCTTTAACCCAGCGGGGGGCCCAGATACGCAGTATTTT.

This chain uses TRBV5-4 with TRBJ2-3, with TRBD1 matching 9 bases. The germline gives CDR1 SGHNT, CDR2 YYREEE (reference sequence). V gave up 2 bases and J gave up 6 bases; unmatched junction bases: 4. This CDR3 comprises 14 residues. DNA of the CDR3: TGTGCCAGCAGCTTCGGACAGGGGCGGGATACGCAGTATTTT. Protein product: CASSFGQGRDTQYF.

This chain joins TRBV13 and TRBJ2-3; 14 nucleotides line up with TRBD2. Germline assignment: CDR1 PRHDT and CDR2 FYEKMQ (reference sequence). CDR3 length equals 17 residues. V was clipped by 5 bases and J by 2 bases; unmatched bases: 6. The CDR3 DNA follows: TGTGCCAGCAGCCGTGGGACTAGCGGGAGAGACACAGATACGCAGTATTTT. Translating it yields CASSRGTSGRDTDTQYF. The whole variable domain, remainder taken from reference TRBV13 and TRBJ2-3, is AAGVIQSPRHLIKEKRETATLKCYPIPRHDTVYWYQQGPGQDPQFLISFYEKMQSDKGSIPDRFSAQQFSDYHSELNMSSLELGDSALYFCASSRGTSGRDTDTQYFGPGTRLTVL.

The chain carries TRBV6-5 and TRBJ1-5; a weak D match, TRBD1 (6 bases). The CDR3 totals 15 residues. CDR1 is MNHEY and CDR2 is SVGAGI in the germline V gene. The V gene lost 2 bases and the J gene lost 5 bases, with 13 bases spanning the gap. CDR3 coding DNA: TGTGCCAGCAGTTACCCTGGGACACCCGATCAGCCCCAGCATTTT. This codes for CASSYPGTPDQPQHF.

The chain carries TRBV7-9 and TRBJ2-5; 10 bases are shared with TRBD2. This CDR3 region has 16 residues. Looked up from germline, CDR1 is SEHNR and CDR2 is FQNEAQ (reference sequence). The junction had 6 bases not matched to a gene; V was cut back by 1 base and J by 4 bases. CDR3 in amino acids: CASSLESGRAGETQYF. In DNA, the CDR3 is TGTGCCAGCAGCTTAGAGAGCGGGAGGGCCGGAGAGACCCAGTACTTC.

This chain connects TRBV12-3 or TRBV12-4 to TRBJ2-1; D is uncertain. Between the trimmed V and J ends, which lost 5 bases and 9 bases, there was a span of 14 bases. CDR3 length: 13 residues. The CDR3 DNA sequence: TGTGCCAGCAGTCCTATCCCTTTAAGTGAGCAGTTCTTC. It is translated as CASSPIPLSEQFF.

V usage is TRBV6-5 and J usage is TRBJ1-1, with TRBD1 identical over 9 bases. Germline CDR1 MNHEY, CDR2 SVGAGI. The J segment lost 1 base and the V segment lost 4 bases, leaving 7 bases of the junction unmatched. The CDR3 covers 16 residues. In nucleotides, the CDR3 is TGTGCCAGCAGTTCCATCGGACAGGGGACGAACACTGAAGCTTTCTTT. Its translation: CASSSIGQGTNTEAFF.

The V and J genes are TRBV6-2 or TRBV6-3 and TRBJ2-3; 11 bases align to TRBD2. CDR1 MNHEY and CDR2 SVGEGT come from the germline V gene. The CDR3 runs to 15 residues. After removal of 5 bases from V and 3 bases from J, the junction contained 4 bases not matched to a gene. The CDR3 loop is CASSPGTSGTDTQYF. CDR3 coding DNA: TGTGCCAGCAGTCCCGGGACTAGCGGAACAGATACGCAGTATTTT.

This chain joins TRBV7-2 and TRBJ1-2; TRBD1 agrees at 11 bases. The CDR3 covers 15 residues. The germline V gene encodes CDR1 SGHTA and CDR2 FQGNSA. V was clipped by 5 bases and J by 4 bases; unmatched bases: 6. CDR3 residues: CASSPDRGRGYGYTF. The CDR3 DNA reads TGTGCCAGCAGCCCGGACAGGGGGCGCGGCTATGGCTACACCTTC.

This clone appeared once. This chain links TRBV29-1 with TRBJ2-7, with 9 bases fitting TRBD1. The ends lost 6 bases at V and 4 bases at J; junction bases unmatched: 7. The germline V gene encodes CDR1 SQVTM and CDR2 ANQGSEA. There are 13 residues in the CDR3. CDR3: CSVSGTGSYEQYF. The CDR3 DNA follows: TGCAGCGTCTCCGGGACAGGGTCGTACGAGCAGTACTTC.

V is TRBV2 and J is TRBJ2-5, with D possibly being TRBD2 (6 bases). Germline V gene data show CDR1 as SNHLY and CDR2 as FYNNEI. V lost 4 bases, J lost 4 bases, and 10 bases lay in between. The CDR3 sequence is 13 residues long. DNA for the CDR3: TGTGCCAGCAGTGTCCTAGCGACAGAGACCCAGTACTTC. Protein sequence: CASSVLATETQYF. Combining the CDR3 with reference TRBV2 and TRBJ2-5 gives the whole variable domain EPEVTQTPSHQVTQMGQEVILRCVPISNHLYFYWYRQILGQKVEFLVSFYNNEISEKSEIFDDQFSVERPDGSNFTLKIRSTKLEDSAMYFCASSVLATETQYFGPGTRLLVL.

This sequence joins TRBV2 and TRBJ2-7; the match to TRBD2 covers 10 bases. This CDR3 has 14 amino acids. Germline trimming cut 4 bases from V and 2 bases from J; bases unmatched to any gene: 2. The V gene's germline CDR1 is SNHLY and CDR2 FYNNEI. The CDR3 region has the DNA TGTGCCAGCAGTGCTAGCGGGGGACCCTACGAGCAGTACTTC. Translation: CASSASGGPYEQYF.

The genes are TRBV28 and TRBJ1-6; the match to TRBD1 covers 9 bases. The trim removed 4 bases at V and 4 bases at J, leaving 5 bases unmatched. The CDR3 loop spans 16 amino acids. CDR1 MDHEN and CDR2 SYDVKM come from the germline V gene. The CDR3 here is CASSSTGGLYNSPLHF. In DNA form, the CDR3 reads TGTGCCAGCAGTTCTACAGGGGGCCTTTATAATTCACCCCTCCACTTT.

The gene calls are TRBV10-3 and TRBJ2-2; TRBD1 matches at 7 bases. Trimming removed 10 bases from V and 5 bases from J; junction bases left unmatched: 13. Germline V gene data show CDR1 as ENHRY and CDR2 as SYGVKD. The CDR3 runs 15 residues. The CDR3 here is CATRDSTGWTGELFF. CDR3 in DNA: TGTGCCACCAGGGACAGTACCGGGTGGACCGGGGAGCTGTTTTTT.

The chain is built from TRBV19 and TRBJ2-2; D uncertain. Trimming took off 6 bases at V and 4 bases at J, with 12 bases between the two ends. Per the germline V gene, CDR1 is LNHDA and CDR2 is SQIVND (reference sequence). This CDR3 spans 14 amino acids. CDR3 DNA: TGTGCCAGTAGCGTCGTGTCGGGCACCGGGGAGCTGTTTTTT. It specifies CASSVVSGTGELFF.

The V gene is TRBV19, the J gene TRBJ2-7; 9 bases align to TRBD2. V shed 7 bases and J 4 bases; nucleotides not matched to a gene: 11. The V gene's germline CDR1 is LNHDA and CDR2 SQIVND (reference sequence). The CDR3 has 15 amino acids. The CDR3 spells CASTPSASGKYEQYF. The CDR3, as DNA: TGTGCCAGTACCCCCTCGGCTAGCGGGAAGTACGAGCAGTACTTC.

This chain links TRBV6-2 or TRBV6-3 with TRBJ1-2, with D unclear. V was trimmed by 2 bases and J by 2 bases, leaving 12 bases between them. Germline V gene lookup returns CDR1 MNHEY and CDR2 SVGEGT. The CDR3 has 15 amino acids. In nucleotides, the CDR3 is TGTGCCAGCAGTTACAAAGGAGCCTTAAACTATGGCTACACCTTC. It is translated as CASSYKGALNYGYTF.

V is TRBV12-3 or TRBV12-4 and J is TRBJ1-4; D is ambiguous. Trimming removed 2 bases at V and 7 bases at J, with 8 bases between. This CDR3 is built from 13 residues. CDR3 in amino acids: CASSLWRAEKLFF. In DNA form, the CDR3 reads TGTGCCAGCAGTTTATGGCGGGCTGAAAAACTGTTTTTT.

This chain uses TRBV6-2 or TRBV6-3 with TRBJ2-2; the match to TRBD2 covers 9 bases. The J segment lost 4 bases and the V segment lost 4 bases, leaving 16 bases of the junction unmatched. Germline CDR1 MNHEY, CDR2 SVGEGT. The CDR3 sequence is 19 residues long. In nucleotides, the CDR3 is TGTGCCAGCAGTTCCTCCCCCGGAAGGGCGGGAGGGCGCACCGGGGAGCTGTTTTTT. Protein product: CASSSSPGRAGGRTGELFF.

The gene calls are TRBV9 and TRBJ2-7; perhaps TRBD2 as D (5 bases). This CDR3 contains 14 residues. CDR1 SGDLS and CDR2 YYNGEE come from the germline V gene. V was cut by 4 bases and J by 5 bases, with 16 bases left in between. In DNA, the CDR3 is TGTGCCAGCAGCAGAGGACTTATCAGCCACGAGCAGTACTTC. Encoded protein: CASSRGLISHEQYF.

The chain joins TRBV15 to TRBJ2-3, with TRBD1 identical over 9 bases. The CDR3 contains 19 residues. V was clipped by 4 bases and J by 1 base; unmatched bases: 15. Germline CDR1 is LNHNV and CDR2 is YYDKDF (reference sequence). Written as DNA, the CDR3 is TGTGCCACCAGCACGACTACAGGACAGGGGAAATTTGGCACAGATACGCAGTATTTT. Its translation: CATSTTTGQGKFGTDTQYF.

The chain employs TRBV4-2 and TRBJ1-5, with D hard to call. V was clipped by 4 bases and J by 0 bases, with 16 bases between them. The germline gives CDR1 LGHNA, CDR2 YNFKEQ. The CDR3 spans 17 residues. This CDR3 is CASSPTGAAYSNQPQHF. In DNA form, the CDR3 reads TGTGCCAGCAGCCCCACGGGAGCCGCTTATAGCAATCAGCCCCAGCATTTT.

This chain joins TRBV19 and TRBJ1-2; D is uncertain. The CDR3 is 16 residues long. The V gene lost 6 bases and the J gene lost 3 bases, with 20 bases spanning the gap. CDR1 is LNHDA, CDR2 SQIVND, per germline (reference sequence). The CDR3 is CASSRGGPPLYYGYTF. In nucleotides, the CDR3 is TGTGCCAGTAGCCGGGGAGGGCCGCCCCTTTACTATGGCTACACCTTC. Looking up the rest from reference TRBV19 and TRBJ1-2 gives the full variable domain: DGGITQSPKYLFRKEGQNVTLSCEQNLNHDAMYWYRQDPGQGLRLIYYSQIVNDFQKGDIAEGYSVSREKKESFPLTVTSAQKNPTAFYLCASSRGGPPLYYGYTFGSGTRLTVV.

CDR3 amino acids: CASRGQDVYGYTF. The CDR3 DNA sequence: TGTGCCAGCAGAGGACAGGACGTCTATGGCTACACCTTC. The V call is TRBV25-1, the J call TRBJ1-2; 7 bases map to TRBD1. The CDR3 is 13 residues long. V shed 6 bases and J 4 bases; nucleotides not matched to a gene: 5. CDR1 and CDR2 (germline): MGHDK, SYGVNS.

The chain combines TRBV30 with TRBJ1-6, with 8 bases fitting TRBD1. The CDR3 sequence is 13 residues long. Germline assignment: CDR1 GTSNPN and CDR2 SVGIG (reference sequence). Losses at the gene ends were 5 bases for V and 7 bases for J; bases not matched to a gene: 4. CDR3 in DNA: TGTGCCTGGGCAGGGGACAGGAATTCACCCCTCCACTTT. Residues: CAWAGDRNSPLHF.